This T cell receptor beta chain was captured in a study of T cells in Graves' hyperthyroidism and ophthalmopathy. Study-wide results and caveats: It was a median around 6 months before onset that the model predicted ophthalmopathy. Patients with ophthalmopathy were separated from those with stable hyperthyroidism by a 13 V-J model. Appearing also in blood were most of the thyroid clonotypes expanded above 0.001.

Many counts were recorded for this clonotype. The antigen is not known. The CDR3 has 15 amino acids. CDR1 is SGHRS, CDR2 YFSETQ, per germline. Trimming stripped 0 bases from V and 0 bases from J, with 9 bases between. TCR beta CDR3 region amplification was performed from RNA transcripts. The HTBI primer set was used in a first-round RT-PCR of the TCR CDR3. A single record per CDR3 protein comes from TCRdb applying MiXCR to the multiplex PCR reads. Altogether approximately 870,000 distinct CDR3 sequences are present, about 38% being singletons, with the ten largest covering about 9%. Clinical symptoms, serum thyroxine, TRAb, thyroid ultrasound and orbital computed tomography informed diagnoses.

The sequenced sample was blood. The TCR was taken from a young man with Graves' hyperthyroidism. The chain has TRBV5-1 and TRBJ1-1; D gene ambiguous. CDR3 in DNA: TGCGCCAGCAGCTTGGAGGAGGGAGTGAACACTGAAGCTTTCTTT. Its protein is CASSLEEGVNTEAFF.